Presented here are 21 T cell receptor beta chains from one specimen sequenced in a study of T cells in Graves' hyperthyroidism and ophthalmopathy. Amplified TCR beta CDR3 regions came from RNA transcripts. A set of HTBI primers served as the primers for a first-round RT-PCR of the TCR CDR3. TCRdb itself ran the multiplex PCR reads through MiXCR, one entry per CDR3 protein. The data contain 150,000 to 200,000 distinct CDR3 sequences, approximately 17% of them seen just once; the ten biggest clones take up under 35%. The sequenced sample consisted of blood. The receptors come from a woman between 50 and 59 years old with Graves' hyperthyroidism.

Remarks on this clonotype: A junction boundary mismatches the germline segment, possibly from a read error. The chain combines TRBV7-9 with TRBJ1-1, with 8 bases matching TRBD1. Germline V lookup: CDR1 SEHNR, CDR2 FQNEAQ (reference sequence). The CDR3 has 15 amino acids. The CDR3 DNA reads as TGCGCCAGCAGCTTGCCCCCGGACAGGGTCGCTGAAGCTTTCTTT. Translation gives CASSLPPDRVAEAFF. The whole variable domain, filled in from reference TRBV7-9 and TRBJ1-1, reads DTGVSQNPRHKITKRGQNVTFRCDPISEHNRLYWYRQTLGQGPEFLTYFQNEAQLEKSRLLSDRFSAERPKGSFSTLEIQRTEQGDSAMYLCASSLPPDRVAEAFFGQGTRLTVV.

This clonotype came up many times. The chain has TRBV29-1 and TRBJ2-1, with TRBD1 matching over 9 bases. The germline gives CDR1 SQVTM, CDR2 ANQGSEA. The CDR3 spans 15 residues. The V segment lost 5 bases and the J segment 4 bases; nucleotides outside the gene matches: 9. The DNA of the CDR3 is TGCAGCGTTACAGGACAGGGGCAGGGGTACAATGAGCAGTTCTTC. Translation gives CSVTGQGQGYNEQFF.

This clonotype has ten or more counts. V is TRBV6-1 and J is TRBJ2-2, with 7 bases lining up with TRBD1. V lost 5 bases and J lost 4; bases outside the gene matches: 4. This CDR3 region has 14 residues. Germline-derived CDR1 and CDR2 are MNHNS and SASEGT. The CDR3 region has the DNA TGTGCCAGCAGTCCAAGGGGGCCCACCGGGGAGCTGTTTTTT. This codes for CASSPRGPTGELFF.

CDR3 region: CASSFPSGTEQFF. Written as DNA, the CDR3 is TGTGCCAGCAGTTTTCCTAGCGGGACCGAGCAGTTCTTC. The V call is TRBV28, the J call TRBJ2-1; 9 bases line up with TRBD2. The germline V gene encodes CDR1 MDHEN and CDR2 SYDVKM. J lost 10 bases, V lost 3 bases, and 4 bases had no gene match. This CDR3 comprises 13 residues.

At least ten counts were recorded for this clonotype. This chain connects TRBV7-9 to TRBJ2-3; D uncertain. The germline V and J ends were trimmed by 5 bases and 0 bases, with 12 bases remaining between them. Germline assignment: CDR1 SEHNR and CDR2 FQNEAQ (reference sequence). The CDR3 runs 15 residues. For the CDR3, the DNA is TGTGCCAGCAGCCCGAGACTCCGGAGCACAGATACGCAGTATTTT. It specifies CASSPRLRSTDTQYF.

This clonotype was found many times. The rearrangement links TRBV9 to TRBJ1-2; no clear D gene. Looked up from germline, CDR1 is SGDLS and CDR2 is YYNGEE. V lost 4 bases, J lost 2 bases, and 12 bases lay in between. The CDR3 is 14 amino acids. The CDR3, as DNA: TGTGCCAGCAGCTTCAGCCGGGTCAACTATGGCTACACCTTC. Amino acids: CASSFSRVNYGYTF. Variable domain in full (rest from reference TRBV9 and TRBJ1-2): DSGVTQTPKHLITATGQRVTLRCSPRSGDLSVYWYQQSLDQGLQFLIQYYNGEERAKGNILERFSAQQFPDLHSELNLSSLELGDSALYFCASSFSRVNYGYTFGSGTRLTVV.

This clonotype was counted many times. The CDR3 loop reads CATSDSKQTAPPNEQYF. The CDR3 bases are TGTGCCACCAGTGATTCCAAACAGACGGCCCCTCCTAACGAGCAGTACTTC. The chain recombines TRBV24-1 with TRBJ2-7; D call uncertain. CDR1 is KGHDR, CDR2 SFDVKD, per germline. The CDR3 has 17 residues. Trimming pared 2 bases from V and 5 bases from J, leaving 21 bases between.

This clonotype was seen ten or more times. J is TRBJ1-1 and V is TRBV2; D remains unclear. The CDR3 runs to 15 residues. Germline V gives CDR1 SNHLY, CDR2 FYNNEI. V dropped 3 bases and J dropped 0 bases, with 11 bases sitting between them. CDR3: CASSEARRLNTEAFF. Written as DNA, the CDR3 is TGTGCCAGCAGTGAGGCGAGGAGACTGAACACTGAAGCTTTCTTT.

This clonotype was picked up many times. The chain has TRBV9 and TRBJ2-5, with D possibly matching TRBD1 (6 bases). Germline assignment: CDR1 SGDLS and CDR2 YYNGEE. CDR3 length: 14 residues. Trimming removed 0 bases at V and 2 bases at J, with 8 bases between. Here the CDR3 DNA reads TGTGCCAGCAGCGTAGGGGGGCTTCAAGAGACCCAGTACTTC. Translating it yields CASSVGGLQETQYF. Complete variable domain (other parts from reference TRBV9 and TRBJ2-5): DSGVTQTPKHLITATGQRVTLRCSPRSGDLSVYWYQQSLDQGLQFLIQYYNGEERAKGNILERFSAQQFPDLHSELNLSSLELGDSALYFCASSVGGLQETQYFGPGTRLLVL.

At least ten counts were recorded for this clonotype. The chain has TRBV4-1 and TRBJ2-7; D perhaps matches TRBD1 (5 bases). Trimming took off 0 bases at V and 6 bases at J, with 9 bases between the two ends. From germline, CDR1 is MGHRA and CDR2 YSYEKL. The CDR3 runs to 13 residues. Here the CDR3 reads CASSQEGRFEQYF. CDR3 DNA: TGCGCCAGCAGCCAAGAGGGGCGTTTCGAGCAGTACTTC.

This clonotype turned up a few times. The V call is TRBV18, the J call TRBJ1-5; weak D call: TRBD1 (6 bases). This CDR3 is 15 amino acids long. Germline lookup yields CDR1 KGHSH and CDR2 LQKENI. V was clipped by 5 bases and J by 0 bases, with 11 bases between them. The CDR3: CASSVTGNSNQPQHF. CDR3 coding DNA: TGTGCCAGCTCAGTAACAGGGAATAGCAATCAGCCCCAGCATTTT.

This clonotype showed up many times. The chain recombines TRBV18 with TRBJ2-5, with a tentative D call TRBD1 (6 bases). The CDR3 length is 15 residues. CDR1 KGHSH and CDR2 LQKENI come from the germline V gene. V shed 0 bases and J shed 5 bases, with 13 bases lying between them. CDR3 sequence (DNA): TGTGCCAGCTCACCACCCGGGACAACGGGGGAGACCCAGTACTTC. Its protein product is CASSPPGTTGETQYF.

This chain connects TRBV9 to TRBJ2-5, with 9 bases that match TRBD2. Germline V gene data show CDR1 as SGDLS and CDR2 as YYNGEE. The CDR3 has 15 amino acids. V was pared by 1 base and J by 4 bases, with 5 bases of the junction left unmatched. CDR3: CASSVSAGGAETQYF. The CDR3 region has the DNA TGTGCCAGCAGCGTATCAGCGGGGGGTGCAGAGACCCAGTACTTC.

Ten or more counts support this clonotype. V usage is TRBV20-1 and J usage is TRBJ1-5; possible D gene TRBD1, 5 bases. With 3 bases removed from V and 7 bases from J, the gap between germline ends came to 13 bases. This CDR3 has 13 residues. Germline V gene lookup returns CDR1 DFQATT and CDR2 SNEGSKA (reference sequence). The CDR3 DNA sequence: TGCAGTGCTAGGGGGGGGGTCGAGCAGCCCCAGCATTTT. This encodes CSARGGVEQPQHF.

This chain joins TRBV7-9 and TRBJ2-3; TRBD1 agrees at 12 bases. Germline CDR1 reads SEHNR; CDR2 reads FQNEAQ (reference sequence). After removal of 5 bases from V and 2 bases from J, the junction contained 8 bases not matched to a gene. CDR3 size: 17 residues. CDR3 region: CASSPEGTGGFTDTQYF. The CDR3 DNA reads TGTGCCAGCAGCCCCGAGGGGACAGGGGGCTTCACAGATACGCAGTATTTT.

This clonotype has at least ten counts. The V gene is TRBV6-1, the J gene TRBJ1-1; 9 bases align to TRBD1. The CDR3 is 16 residues long. CDR1 is MNHNS, CDR2 SASEGT, per germline. Trimming removed 5 bases from V and 3 bases from J; junction bases left unmatched: 10. The CDR3 DNA follows: TGTGCCAGCAGTCCCGGGACAGGGATCTGGGACACTGAAGCTTTCTTT. Translated, it gives CASSPGTGIWDTEAFF.

The sample holds many counts of this clonotype. In nucleotides, the CDR3 is TGCAGTGCTAGTCCGACAGGCGCGAACACCGGGGAGCTGTTTTTT. Amino acids: CSASPTGANTGELFF. The chain recombines TRBV20-1 with TRBJ2-2; the D gene is possibly TRBD1 (6 bases). The CDR3 runs to 15 residues. Germline CDR1 DFQATT, CDR2 SNEGSKA (reference sequence). Between the trimmed V and J ends, which lost 3 bases and 0 bases, there was a span of 11 bases.

At least ten counts were recorded for this clonotype. The rearrangement links TRBV28 to TRBJ1-1; 8 nucleotides align to TRBD1. V lost 6 bases, J lost 7 bases, and 10 bases stayed unmatched. The V gene's germline CDR1 is MDHEN and CDR2 SYDVKM. CDR3 length equals 14 residues. The CDR3: CASSRQTGANEAFF. CDR3 nucleotide sequence: TGTGCCAGCAGCCGCCAGACAGGGGCTAATGAAGCTTTCTTT.

This clonotype was picked up many times. V usage is TRBV27 and J usage is TRBJ2-1; D is unresolved. Trimming removed 8 bases at V and 0 bases at J, with 17 bases between. This CDR3 is built from 16 residues. The germline V gene has CDR1 MNHEY and CDR2 SMNVEV (reference sequence). The CDR3 loop reads CASGSTIRSSYNEQFF. Written as DNA, the CDR3 is TGTGCCAGCGGGTCAACGATCCGGAGCTCCTACAATGAGCAGTTCTTC.

This clonotype was seen many times. The rearrangement joins TRBV11-2 to TRBJ1-1; TRBD1 might be the D (5 bases). From germline, CDR1 is SGHAT and CDR2 FQNNGV. The CDR3 length is 13 residues. V shed 3 bases and J shed 3 bases, with 8 bases lying between them. The chain's CDR3 is CASSFAGDTEAFF. CDR3 nucleotide sequence: TGTGCCAGCAGCTTTGCGGGGGACACTGAAGCTTTCTTT.

This clonotype was counted ten times or more. The chain is built from TRBV6-2 or TRBV6-3 and TRBJ1-2, with D uncertain. The CDR3 contains 12 residues. Trimming took off 6 bases at V and 4 bases at J, with 9 bases between the two ends. The germline V gene has CDR1 MNHEY and CDR2 SVGEGT. The CDR3 is CASRGTVYGYTF. DNA of the CDR3: TGTGCCAGCAGGGGAACCGTCTATGGCTACACCTTC.